Included here is one T cell receptor beta chain sequence, with context. This specimen belongs to a study of blood T cell repertoires in COVID-19. Looking at the study overall: Some COVID-19 samples were acute and others convalescent; all came from the United States, Italy and Spain. Sources were T cells, B-cell-depleted T cells, or PBMCs; the material itself was cDNA or gDNA.

As originally analysed: How many nucleated cells were present was estimated from reference gene primer amplification. The table came from immunoSEQ multiplex PCR; TCRdb's copy has only in-frame clones and leaves some out. That table furnishes V, J and clone size, whereas the DNA furnished D and trimming. Here the sample spans about 96,000 clones, around 90% being singletons. The CDR3 contains 15 residues. After removal of 4 bases from V and 6 bases from J, the junction contained 10 bases not matched to a gene. Germline CDR1 reads MGHDK; CDR2 reads SYGVNS. Patients of the Seattle cohort, enrolled during active infection, were followed longitudinally.

Sequenced material: peripheral blood. The chain joins TRBV25-1 to TRBJ2-3; 7 bases agree with TRBD2. The sequence was obtained from a human donor with COVID-19, enrolled during active disease. The donor label of this sample is uncertain. This CDR3 is CASSAKREGKDTQYF. The CDR3 bases are TGTGCCAGCAGTGCTAAAAGGGAGGGGAAGGATACGCAGTATTTT.